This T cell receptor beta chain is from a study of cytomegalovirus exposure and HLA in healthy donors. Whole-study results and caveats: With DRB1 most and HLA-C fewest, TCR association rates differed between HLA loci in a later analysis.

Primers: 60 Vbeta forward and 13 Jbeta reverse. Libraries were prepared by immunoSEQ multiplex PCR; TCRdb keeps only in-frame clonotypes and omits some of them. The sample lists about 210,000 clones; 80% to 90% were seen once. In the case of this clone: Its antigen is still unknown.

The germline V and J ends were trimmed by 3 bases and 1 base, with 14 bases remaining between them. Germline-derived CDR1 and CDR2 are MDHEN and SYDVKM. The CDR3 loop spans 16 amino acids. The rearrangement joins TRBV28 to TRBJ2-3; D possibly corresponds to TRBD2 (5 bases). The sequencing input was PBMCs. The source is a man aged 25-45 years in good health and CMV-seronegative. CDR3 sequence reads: CASSFSEVSGTDTQYF. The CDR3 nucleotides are TGTGCCAGCAGTTTTTCGGAGGTATCGGGCACAGATACGCAGTATTTT.